Sequencing of this T cell receptor beta chain was carried out in a study of blood T cells in healthy people across ages. Findings and caveats of the study: TCR beta diversity, measured per million T cells, fell in a roughly linear way with age. Diversity estimated from one million T cells was considered an underestimate. CMV status of donors was unknown, possibly confounding expanded clonotype changes.

It was with a sample-barcoded 5' primer and a J-beta primer mix that a second PCR of about 6 to 11 cycles was run. Each cDNA molecule, via a template-switch adaptor with 12 random nucleotides, was tagged. MiXCR, applied by TCRdb to the 5' RACE reads, yields one record per CDR3 protein. The sample lists more than 1.4 million distinct CDR3 sequences; 35% to 45% were seen once. With respect to this clonotype: Its antigen is as yet unknown.

This clonotype was obtained from a young woman in good health. Sequenced material: blood.

The CDR3 loop is CASSEEGWTGSYNEQYF. The CDR3 DNA is TGTGCCAGCAGTGAAGAAGGGTGGACTGGCTCCTACAATGAGCAGTACTTC. The J gene is TRBJ2-1, the V gene TRBV2; D perhaps matches TRBD2 (5 bases). The J call is in doubt because the DNA end fits TRBJ2-7 better. The germline gives CDR1 SNHLY, CDR2 FYNNEI. This CDR3 has 17 amino acids.